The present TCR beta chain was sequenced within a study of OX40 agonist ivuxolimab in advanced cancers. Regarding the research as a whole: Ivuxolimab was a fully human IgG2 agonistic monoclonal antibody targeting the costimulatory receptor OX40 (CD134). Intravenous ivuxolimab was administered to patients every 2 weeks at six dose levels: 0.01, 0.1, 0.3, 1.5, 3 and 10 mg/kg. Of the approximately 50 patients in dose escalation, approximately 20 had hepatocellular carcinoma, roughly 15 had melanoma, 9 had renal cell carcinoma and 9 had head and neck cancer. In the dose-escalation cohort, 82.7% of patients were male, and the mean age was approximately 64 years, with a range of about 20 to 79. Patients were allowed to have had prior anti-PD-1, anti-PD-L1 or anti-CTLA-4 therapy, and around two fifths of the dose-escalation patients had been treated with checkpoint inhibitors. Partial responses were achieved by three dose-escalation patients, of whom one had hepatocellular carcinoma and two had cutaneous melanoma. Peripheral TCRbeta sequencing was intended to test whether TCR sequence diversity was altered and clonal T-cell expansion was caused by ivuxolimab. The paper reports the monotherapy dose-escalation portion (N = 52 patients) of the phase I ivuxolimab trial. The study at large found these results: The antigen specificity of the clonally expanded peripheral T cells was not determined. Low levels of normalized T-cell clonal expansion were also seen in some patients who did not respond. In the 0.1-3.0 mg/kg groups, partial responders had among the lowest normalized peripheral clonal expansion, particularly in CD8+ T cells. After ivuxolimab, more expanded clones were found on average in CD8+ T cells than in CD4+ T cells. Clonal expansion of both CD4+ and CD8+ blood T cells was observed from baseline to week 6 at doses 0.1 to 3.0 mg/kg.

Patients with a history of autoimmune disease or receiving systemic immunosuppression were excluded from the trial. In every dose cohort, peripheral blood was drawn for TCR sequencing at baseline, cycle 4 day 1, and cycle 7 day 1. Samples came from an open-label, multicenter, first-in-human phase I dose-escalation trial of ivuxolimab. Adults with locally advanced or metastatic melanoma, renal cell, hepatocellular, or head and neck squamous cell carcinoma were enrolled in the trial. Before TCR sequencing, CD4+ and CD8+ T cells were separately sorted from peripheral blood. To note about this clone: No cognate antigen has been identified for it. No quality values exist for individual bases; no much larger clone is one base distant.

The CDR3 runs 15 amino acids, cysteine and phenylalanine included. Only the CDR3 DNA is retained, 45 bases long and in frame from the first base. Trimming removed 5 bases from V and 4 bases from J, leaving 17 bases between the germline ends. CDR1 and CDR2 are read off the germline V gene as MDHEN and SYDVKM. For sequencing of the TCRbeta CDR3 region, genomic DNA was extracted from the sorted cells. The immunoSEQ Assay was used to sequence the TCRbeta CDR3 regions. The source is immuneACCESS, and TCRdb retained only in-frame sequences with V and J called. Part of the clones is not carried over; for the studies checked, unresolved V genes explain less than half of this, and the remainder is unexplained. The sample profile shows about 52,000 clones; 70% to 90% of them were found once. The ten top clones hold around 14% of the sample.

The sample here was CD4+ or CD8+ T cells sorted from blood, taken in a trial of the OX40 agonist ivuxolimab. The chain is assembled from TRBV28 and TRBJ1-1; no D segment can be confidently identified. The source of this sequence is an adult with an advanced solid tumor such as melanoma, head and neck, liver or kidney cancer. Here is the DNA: TGTGCCAGCAGTCTCCGACCGCTGTTTCCCACTGAAGCTTTCTTT. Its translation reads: CASSLRPLFPTEAFF. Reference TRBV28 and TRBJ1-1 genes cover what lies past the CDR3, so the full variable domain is DVKVTQSSRYLVKRTGEKVFLECVQDMDHENMFWYRQDPGLGLRLIYFSYDVKMKEKGDIPEGYSVSREKKERFSLILESASTNQTSMYLCASSLRPLFPTEAFFGQGTRLTVV.